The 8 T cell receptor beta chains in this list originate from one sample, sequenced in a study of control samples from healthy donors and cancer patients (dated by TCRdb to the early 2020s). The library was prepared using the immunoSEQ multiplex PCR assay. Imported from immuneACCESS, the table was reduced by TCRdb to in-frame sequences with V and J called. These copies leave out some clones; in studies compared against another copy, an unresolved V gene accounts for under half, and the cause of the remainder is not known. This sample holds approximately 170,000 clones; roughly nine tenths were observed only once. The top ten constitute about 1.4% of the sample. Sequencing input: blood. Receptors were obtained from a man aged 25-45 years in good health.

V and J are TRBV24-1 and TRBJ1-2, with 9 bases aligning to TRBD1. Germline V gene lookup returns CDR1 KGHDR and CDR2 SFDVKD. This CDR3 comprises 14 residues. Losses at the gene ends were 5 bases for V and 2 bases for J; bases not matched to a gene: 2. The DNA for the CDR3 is TGTGCCACCAGTGGGGGACAGGGCAACTATGGCTACACCTTC. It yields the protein CATSGGQGNYGYTF.

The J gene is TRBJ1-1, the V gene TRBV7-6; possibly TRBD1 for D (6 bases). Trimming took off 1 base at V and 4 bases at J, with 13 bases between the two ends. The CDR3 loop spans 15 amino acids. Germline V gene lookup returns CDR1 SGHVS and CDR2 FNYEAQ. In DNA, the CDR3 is TGTGCCAGCAGCTTAGGTTCGGGGGCGGTCACTGAAGCTTTCTTT. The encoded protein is CASSLGSGAVTEAFF.

The CDR3 coding sequence is TGTGCCAGCAGTGAGCCTACAGGGGTGGGCACTGAAGCTTTCTTT. Residues: CASSEPTGVGTEAFF. The V gene is TRBV6-1, the J gene TRBJ1-1, with 7 bases matching TRBD1. The CDR3 consists of 15 residues. In germline, CDR1 is MNHNS, CDR2 SASEGT. V was clipped by 3 bases and J by 4 bases; unmatched bases: 8.

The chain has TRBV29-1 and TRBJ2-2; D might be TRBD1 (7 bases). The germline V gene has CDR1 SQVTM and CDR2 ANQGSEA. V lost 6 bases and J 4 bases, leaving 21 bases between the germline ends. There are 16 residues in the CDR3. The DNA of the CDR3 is TGCAGCGTAAAATCACAGGGGTCCGGGGGCACCGGGGAGCTGTTTTTT. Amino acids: CSVKSQGSGGTGELFF.

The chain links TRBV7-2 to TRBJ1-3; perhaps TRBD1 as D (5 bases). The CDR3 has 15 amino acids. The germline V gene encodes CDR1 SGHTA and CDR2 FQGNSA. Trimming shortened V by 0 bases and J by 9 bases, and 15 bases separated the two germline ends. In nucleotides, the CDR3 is TGTGCCAGCAGCTTAGCGCGGGGGAGGGTTGCCACCATATATTTT. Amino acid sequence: CASSLARGRVATIYF.

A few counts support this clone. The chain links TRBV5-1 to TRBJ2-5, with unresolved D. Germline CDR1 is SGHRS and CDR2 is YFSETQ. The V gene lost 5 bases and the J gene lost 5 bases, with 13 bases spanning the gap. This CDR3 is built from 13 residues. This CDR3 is CASSVSGVETQYF. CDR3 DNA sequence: TGCGCCAGCAGTGTTTCAGGAGTGGAGACCCAGTACTTC.

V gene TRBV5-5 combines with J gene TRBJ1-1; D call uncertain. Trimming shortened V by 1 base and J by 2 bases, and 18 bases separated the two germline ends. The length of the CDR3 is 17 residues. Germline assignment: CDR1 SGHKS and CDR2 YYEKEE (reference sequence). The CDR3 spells CASSLTATRLVNTEAFF. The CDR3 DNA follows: TGTGCCAGCAGCTTGACGGCCACAAGGCTGGTTAACACTGAAGCTTTCTTT.

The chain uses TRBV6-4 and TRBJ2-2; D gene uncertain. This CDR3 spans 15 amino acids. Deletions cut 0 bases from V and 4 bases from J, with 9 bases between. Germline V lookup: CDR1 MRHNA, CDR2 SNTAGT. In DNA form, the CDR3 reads TGTGCCAGCAGTGACTCTAGCAGGAGCACCGGGGAGCTGTTTTTT. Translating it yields CASSDSSRSTGELFF.